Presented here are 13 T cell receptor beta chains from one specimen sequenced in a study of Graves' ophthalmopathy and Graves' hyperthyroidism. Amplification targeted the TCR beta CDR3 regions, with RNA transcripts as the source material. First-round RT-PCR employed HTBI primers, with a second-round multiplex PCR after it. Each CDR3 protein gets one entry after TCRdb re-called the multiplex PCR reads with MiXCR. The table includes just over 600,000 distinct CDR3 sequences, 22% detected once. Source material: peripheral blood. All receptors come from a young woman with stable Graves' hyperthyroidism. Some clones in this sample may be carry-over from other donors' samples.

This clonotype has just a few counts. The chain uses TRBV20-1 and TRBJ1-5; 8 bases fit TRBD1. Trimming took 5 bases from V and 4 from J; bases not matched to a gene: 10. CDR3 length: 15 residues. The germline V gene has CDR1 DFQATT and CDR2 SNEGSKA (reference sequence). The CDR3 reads CSADQGATGNQPQHF. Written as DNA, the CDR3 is TGCAGTGCTGATCAGGGGGCGACGGGGAATCAGCCCCAGCATTTT.

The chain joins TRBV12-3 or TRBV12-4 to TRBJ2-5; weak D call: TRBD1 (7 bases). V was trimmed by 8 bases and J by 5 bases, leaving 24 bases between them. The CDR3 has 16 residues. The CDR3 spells CASSATTGRRGETQYF. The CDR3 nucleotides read TGTGCCAGCTCGGCGACGACAGGGCGCCGGGGGGAGACCCAGTACTTC.

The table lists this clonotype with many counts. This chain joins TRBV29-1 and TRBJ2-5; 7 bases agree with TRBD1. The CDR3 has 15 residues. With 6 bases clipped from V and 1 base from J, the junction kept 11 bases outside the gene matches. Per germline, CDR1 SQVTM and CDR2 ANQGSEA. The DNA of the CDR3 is TGCAGCGTCTACCCTGGGGACAGCGTCCAAGAGACCCAGTACTTC. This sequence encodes CSVYPGDSVQETQYF.

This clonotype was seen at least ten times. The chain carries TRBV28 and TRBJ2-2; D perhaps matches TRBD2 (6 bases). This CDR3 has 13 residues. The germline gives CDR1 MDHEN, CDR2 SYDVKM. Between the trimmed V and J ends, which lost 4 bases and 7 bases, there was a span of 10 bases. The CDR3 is CASSSGVVGELFF. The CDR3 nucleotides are TGTGCCAGCAGTTCGGGAGTAGTCGGGGAGCTGTTTTTT.

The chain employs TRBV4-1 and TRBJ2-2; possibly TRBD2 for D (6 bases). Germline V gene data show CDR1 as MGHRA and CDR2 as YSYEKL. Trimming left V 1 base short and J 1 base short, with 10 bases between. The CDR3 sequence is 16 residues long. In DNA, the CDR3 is TGCGCCAGCAGCCAAGTTGTTAGCGGGAACACCGGGGAGCTGTTTTTT. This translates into CASSQVVSGNTGELFF.

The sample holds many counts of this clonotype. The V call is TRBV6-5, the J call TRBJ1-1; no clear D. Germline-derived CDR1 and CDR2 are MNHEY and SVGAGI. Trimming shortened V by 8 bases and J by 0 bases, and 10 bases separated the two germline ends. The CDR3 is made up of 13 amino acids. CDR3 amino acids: CASVASMNTEAFF. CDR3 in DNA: TGTGCCAGCGTCGCATCTATGAACACTGAAGCTTTCTTT.

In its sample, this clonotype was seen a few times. Here the CDR3 reads CASSYSAKSEAFF. CDR3 nucleotides: TGTGCCAGCAGTTACTCGGCGAAGTCTGAAGCTTTCTTT. The V gene is TRBV6-2 or TRBV6-3, the J gene TRBJ1-1; D not certain. Looked up from germline, CDR1 is MNHEY and CDR2 is SVGEGT. This CDR3 is 13 amino acids long. V lost 0 bases and J lost 6, with 8 bases in between.

CDR3 sequence: CASSLSGTAKNIQYF. DNA of the CDR3: TGTGCCAGCAGTTTATCCGGGACAGCCAAAAACATTCAGTACTTC. The rearrangement links TRBV27 to TRBJ2-4; D possibly matches TRBD1 or TRBD2 (5 bases each). CDR1 MNHEY and CDR2 SMNVEV come from the germline V gene (reference sequence). The CDR3 contains 15 residues. V shed 0 bases and J shed 0 bases, with 6 bases lying between them.

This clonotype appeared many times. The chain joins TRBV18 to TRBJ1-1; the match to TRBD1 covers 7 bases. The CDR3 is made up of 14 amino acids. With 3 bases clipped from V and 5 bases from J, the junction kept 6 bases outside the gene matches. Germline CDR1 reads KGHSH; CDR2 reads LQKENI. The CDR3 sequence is CASSPRQGITEAFF. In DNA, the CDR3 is TGTGCCAGCTCACCCCGACAGGGAATAACTGAAGCTTTCTTT.

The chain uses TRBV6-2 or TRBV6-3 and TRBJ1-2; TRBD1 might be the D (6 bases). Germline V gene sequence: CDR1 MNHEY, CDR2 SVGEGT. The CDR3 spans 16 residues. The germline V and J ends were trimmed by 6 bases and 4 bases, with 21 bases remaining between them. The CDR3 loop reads CASSPLNIQGTYGYTF. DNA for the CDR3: TGTGCCAGCAGCCCCCTGAACATCCAGGGGACCTATGGCTACACCTTC.

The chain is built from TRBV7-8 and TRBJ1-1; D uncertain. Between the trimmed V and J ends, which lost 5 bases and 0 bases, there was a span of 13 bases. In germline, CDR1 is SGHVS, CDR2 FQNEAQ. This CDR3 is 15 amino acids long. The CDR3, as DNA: TGTGCCAGCAGCCCCGGTCGAGCGGTGAACACTGAAGCTTTCTTT. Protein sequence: CASSPGRAVNTEAFF.

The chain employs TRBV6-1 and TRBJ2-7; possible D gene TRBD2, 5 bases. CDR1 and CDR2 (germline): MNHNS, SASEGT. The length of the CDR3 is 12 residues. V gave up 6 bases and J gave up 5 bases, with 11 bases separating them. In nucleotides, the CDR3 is TGTGCCAGCAGGCGCGGACTGAACGAGCAGTACTTC. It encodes CASRRGLNEQYF.

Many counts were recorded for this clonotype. The CDR3 reads CASNPPPDSNGAPQHF. DNA for the CDR3: TGTGCCAGCAACCCACCCCCGGACAGTAACGGTGCGCCCCAGCATTTT. V and J are TRBV28 and TRBJ1-5; maybe TRBD1 (6 bases). Trimming pared 7 bases from V and 9 bases from J, leaving 25 bases between. The CDR3 is 16 amino acids. Germline V gives CDR1 MDHEN, CDR2 SYDVKM.